The 25 T cell receptor beta chains below all came from one sample that was sequenced in a study of blood T cell repertoires in COVID-19. Sequencing used immunoSEQ multiplex PCR; TCRdb keeps in-frame clones, though not all of them. The sample shows 200,000 to 250,000 clones, less than 90% of them seen only once. Sequencing used PBMCs or T cells enriched from blood (not recorded which). The receptors were sampled from a middle-aged woman who had recovered from COVID-19.

A single count supports this clone. The CDR3 nucleotides read TGTGCCAGCAGTTTATTAGGCAGGGGGTACCAAGAGACCCAGTACTTC. This encodes CASSLLGRGYQETQYF. The genes are TRBV27 and TRBJ2-5, with 7 bases identical to TRBD1. From germline, CDR1 is MNHEY and CDR2 SMNVEV (reference sequence). This CDR3 is built from 16 residues. The V segment lost 1 base and the J segment 0 bases; nucleotides outside the gene matches: 5.

This clone came up a few times. V is TRBV7-2 and J is TRBJ1-1, with D possibly being TRBD1 (5 bases). The V gene's germline CDR1 is SGHTA and CDR2 FQGNSA. The CDR3 runs to 12 residues. The V and J ends lost 4 bases and 7 bases respectively, with 10 bases between them. The CDR3 loop is CASSSDTFEAFF. CDR3 nucleotide sequence: TGTGCCAGCAGCTCGGACACTTTTGAAGCTTTCTTT.

This chain connects TRBV7-9 to TRBJ2-3; no clear D. Germline V lookup: CDR1 SEHNR, CDR2 FQNEAQ (reference sequence). V was pared by 3 bases and J by 2 bases, with 6 bases between. The CDR3 totals 13 residues. CDR3 nucleotide sequence: TGTGCCAGCAGCTTGAGCCACACAGATACGCAGTATTTT. It specifies CASSLSHTDTQYF.

This clone was picked up a small number of times. CDR3 sequence (DNA): TGTGCCAGCAGCTCACAAGCGGCTAGCTCCTACAATGAGCAGTTCTTC. Amino acid sequence: CASSSQAASSYNEQFF. The chain is built from TRBV5-6 and TRBJ2-1; tentatively, D is TRBD2 (5 bases). This CDR3 contains 16 residues. The V end was cut by 3 bases, the J end by 0 bases, with 13 bases between. CDR1 and CDR2 (germline): SGHDT, YYEEEE.

This clone was counted a single time. The J gene is TRBJ2-7, the V gene TRBV16; a possible D gene is TRBD1 (6 bases). Germline CDR1 is KGHSY and CDR2 is FQNENV. The CDR3 totals 13 residues. V lost 5 bases to trimming and J lost 3 bases, with 11 bases between them. The CDR3 sequence: CASSTRQDYEQYF. The CDR3 DNA follows: TGTGCCAGCAGCACCCGACAGGACTACGAGCAGTACTTC.

The J gene is TRBJ2-1, the V gene TRBV27; a possible D gene is TRBD1 (6 bases). Germline CDR1 MNHEY, CDR2 SMNVEV (reference sequence). The CDR3 has 13 amino acids. The ends were cut back, 3 bases at V and 5 bases at J, with 8 bases in the middle. The CDR3: CASSFGQNNEQFF. For the CDR3, the DNA is TGTGCCAGCAGTTTCGGACAGAACAATGAGCAGTTCTTC.

The chain uses TRBV30 and TRBJ2-1, with TRBD1 as a possible D gene (5 bases). CDR1 is GTSNPN, CDR2 SVGIG, per germline (reference sequence). The CDR3 extends over 13 amino acids. Trimming stripped 0 bases from V and 6 bases from J, with 9 bases between. The DNA of the CDR3 is TGTGCCTGGAGTGTGGGTAGGGGCAATGAGCAGTTCTTC. This gives the protein CAWSVGRGNEQFF.

The chain uses TRBV5-1 and TRBJ2-7; D might be TRBD1 (5 bases). The CDR3 is 15 residues long. The V end was cut by 0 bases, the J end by 2 bases, with 12 bases between. CDR1 is SGHRS and CDR2 is YFSETQ in the germline V gene. CDR3 in amino acids: CASSLEGLGAYEQYF. CDR3 DNA sequence: TGCGCCAGCAGCTTGGAGGGGCTAGGAGCCTACGAGCAGTACTTC.

The chain recombines TRBV5-1 with TRBJ2-3; 7 bases are shared with TRBD2. Per germline, CDR1 SGHRS and CDR2 YFSETQ. The CDR3 length is 16 residues. With 4 bases clipped from V and 3 bases from J, the junction kept 11 bases outside the gene matches. CDR3 loop: CASSPRLGGRTDTQYF. The CDR3 DNA reads TGCGCCAGCAGCCCCCGTCTGGGCGGGAGAACAGATACGCAGTATTTT.

V usage is TRBV14 and J usage is TRBJ2-2; 7 bases match TRBD1. Germline CDR1 SGHDN, CDR2 FVKESK. Germline trimming cut 6 bases from V and 3 bases from J; bases unmatched to any gene: 7. The length of the CDR3 is 15 residues. CDR3 DNA: TGTGCCAGCAGACGTGCCGGGACAGACACCGGGGAGCTGTTTTTT. Its translation: CASRRAGTDTGELFF.

This clone was seen only once. The chain combines TRBV28 with TRBJ1-1; TRBD1 aligns across 10 bases. The CDR3 runs to 16 residues. Germline loops: CDR1 MDHEN, CDR2 SYDVKM. Trimming at V came to 8 bases and at J to 6 bases, leaving 15 bases not matched to a gene. CDR3 in amino acids: CASSRTGGNIQAEAFF. CDR3 DNA: TGTGCCAGCTCACGGACAGGGGGAAACATTCAAGCTGAAGCTTTCTTT.

The chain combines TRBV15 with TRBJ2-1; 7 bases agree with TRBD2. The V segment lost 9 bases and the J segment 4 bases; nucleotides outside the gene matches: 3. This CDR3 comprises 12 residues. Germline V CDR1 and CDR2: LNHNV, YYDKDF (reference sequence). CDR3 residues: CATGEGYNEQFF. The CDR3 region has the DNA TGTGCCACTGGGGAGGGATACAATGAGCAGTTCTTC.

This clone has more than one count but fewer than ten. The J gene is TRBJ2-3, the V gene TRBV19, with 13 bases lining up with TRBD2. The CDR3 is 17 amino acids. Germline V lookup: CDR1 LNHDA, CDR2 SQIVND (reference sequence). The J segment lost 2 bases and the V segment lost 8 bases, leaving 10 bases of the junction unmatched. CDR3 region: CASRKSGTSGVTDTQYF. CDR3 DNA sequence: TGTGCCAGTCGAAAATCCGGGACTAGCGGGGTCACAGATACGCAGTATTTT.

V gene TRBV30 combines with J gene TRBJ2-3; D gene unclear. V lost 2 bases and J lost 6, with 6 bases in between. This CDR3 has 11 residues. Germline assignment: CDR1 GTSNPN and CDR2 SVGIG (reference sequence). The CDR3 loop reads CAWSPADTQYF. The CDR3 DNA reads TGTGCCTGGAGTCCCGCGGATACGCAGTATTTT.

The genes are TRBV7-2 and TRBJ2-1; possibly TRBD2 for D (5 bases). This CDR3 has 14 residues. Deletions cut 1 base from V and 7 bases from J, with 11 bases between. Looked up from germline, CDR1 is SGHTA and CDR2 is FQGNSA. The CDR3 sequence is CASSLGTPSNEQFF. DNA of the CDR3: TGTGCCAGCAGCTTAGGGACTCCATCGAATGAGCAGTTCTTC.

The gene calls are TRBV28 and TRBJ1-6; 10 bases are shared with TRBD1. V shed 6 bases, J shed 10 bases, and the junction held 9 bases outside the gene matches. There are 15 residues in the CDR3. Germline V gives CDR1 MDHEN, CDR2 SYDVKM. The CDR3 nucleotides read TGTGCCAGCAGCTCCCGGGACAGGGGTGAGTCACCCCTCCACTTT. It encodes CASSSRDRGESPLHF.

The chain is built from TRBV13 and TRBJ2-2; 7 bases are shared with TRBD2. V was clipped by 5 bases and J by 3 bases; unmatched bases: 9. Per the germline V gene, CDR1 is PRHDT and CDR2 is FYEKMQ (reference sequence). The length of the CDR3 is 16 residues. The CDR3 DNA reads as TGTGCCAGCAGCAACCTAGGCGGGAGTTACACCGGGGAGCTGTTTTTT. This codes for CASSNLGGSYTGELFF.

The rearrangement links TRBV7-9 to TRBJ1-5, with a tentative D call TRBD1 (6 bases). Deletions cut 5 bases from V and 3 bases from J, with 11 bases between. Germline V lookup: CDR1 SEHNR, CDR2 FQNEAQ (reference sequence). The CDR3 is 14 residues long. CDR3 protein: CASSQTGTNQPQHF. The DNA of the CDR3 is TGTGCCAGCAGCCAAACAGGGACCAATCAGCCCCAGCATTTT.

This chain connects TRBV3-1 (or the pseudogene TRBV3-2) to TRBJ2-1; possible D gene TRBD2, 5 bases. Trimming shortened V by 3 bases and J by 1 base, and 10 bases separated the two germline ends. The V gene's germline CDR1 is LGHDT and CDR2 YNNKEL (reference sequence). The CDR3 totals 15 residues. The CDR3: CASSQTTGSYNEQFF. The CDR3 DNA is TGTGCCAGCAGCCAGACTACGGGTTCCTACAATGAGCAGTTCTTC.

The chain links TRBV10-3 to TRBJ2-1, with a possible D match to TRBD2 (6 bases). V was shortened by 0 bases and J by 2 bases, with 8 bases between the two germline ends. The CDR3 sequence is 15 residues long. The germline gives CDR1 ENHRY, CDR2 SYGVKD. The CDR3 DNA reads as TGTGCCATCAGTGAGTCAGGCGGGACCTACAATGAGCAGTTCTTC. It translates to CAISESGGTYNEQFF.

V and J are TRBV20-1 and TRBJ1-2; D possibly corresponds to TRBD1 (6 bases). Trimming removed 6 bases from V and 8 bases from J, with 13 bases in between. The germline V gene encodes CDR1 DFQATT and CDR2 SNEGSKA (reference sequence). This CDR3 region has 11 residues. CDR3 amino acids: CSALRGYGYTF. CDR3 DNA: TGCAGTGCCCTCAGGGGCTACGGCTACACCTTC.

The CDR3 loop is CASSYSTGRSYEQYV. The CDR3 nucleotides read TGTGCCAGCAGTTACTCGACAGGGAGATCCTACGAGCAGTACGTC. This rearrangement joins TRBV6-7 to TRBJ2-7; 7 bases are shared with TRBD1. TRBV6-7 is identified as an open reading frame with a role that is uncertain. CDR3 length: 15 residues. The ends lost 0 bases at V and 1 base at J; junction bases unmatched: 3.

This clone was seen just once. The genes are TRBV5-1 and TRBJ2-5, with TRBD2 identical over 10 bases. Germline V gene lookup returns CDR1 SGHRS and CDR2 YFSETQ. The J segment lost 5 bases and the V segment lost 1 base, leaving 2 bases of the junction unmatched. The CDR3 contains 14 residues. CDR3 DNA sequence: TGCGCCAGCAGCTTGACTAGCGGGAAGGAGACCCAGTACTTC. This encodes CASSLTSGKETQYF.

J is TRBJ2-3 and V is TRBV23-1; 16 bases agree with TRBD2. TRBV23-1 belongs to the ORF category, with a function that is uncertain. Unmatched junction bases numbered 11, after V lost 6 bases and J lost 5 bases. This CDR3 contains 18 residues. CDR3 loop: CASSEPGTSGRAGDTQYF. The CDR3 DNA follows: TGCGCCAGCAGCGAACCCGGGACTAGCGGGAGGGCGGGAGATACGCAGTATTTT.

This chain joins TRBV9 and TRBJ2-3; 7 bases are shared with TRBD1. Germline V gives CDR1 SGDLS, CDR2 YYNGEE. The CDR3 extends over 15 amino acids. Losses at the gene ends were 4 bases for V and 2 bases for J; bases not matched to a gene: 7. DNA of the CDR3: TGTGCCAGCAGCAACCGGGACAGCCCCACAGATACGCAGTATTTT. This translates into CASSNRDSPTDTQYF.